These 23 T cell receptor beta chains originate from one sample sequenced in a study of cytomegalovirus exposure and HLA in healthy donors. Use of 60 Vbeta and 13 Jbeta primers characterized the PCR. Sequencing used immunoSEQ multiplex PCR; TCRdb keeps in-frame clones, though not all of them. The sample lists approximately 89,000 clones, around 62% seen once, with 5% to 6.5% in the top ten. The source material was PBMCs. The receptors stem from a woman aged 25 to 39 in good health and CMV-seropositive.

This rearrangement joins TRBV4-1 to TRBJ1-1; TRBD1 aligns across 7 bases. V was pared by 5 bases and J by 1 base, with 4 bases of the junction left unmatched. CDR3 length equals 14 residues. Germline V gene sequence: CDR1 MGHRA, CDR2 YSYEKL. The CDR3 bases are TGCGCCAGCAGCGGCGGGACAGAGAACACTGAAGCTTTCTTT. Protein product: CASSGGTENTEAFF.

The rearrangement links TRBV6-6 to TRBJ1-3; unclear D gene. CDR3 length: 14 amino acids. Per germline, CDR1 MNHNY and CDR2 SVGAGI (reference sequence). The V end was cut by 8 bases, the J end by 0 bases, with 11 bases between. The CDR3 spells CASHPGNSGNTIYF. DNA of the CDR3: TGTGCCAGCCACCCAGGAAACTCTGGAAACACCATATATTTT.

In DNA form, the CDR3 reads TGTGCCAGCAGTTACGGGACAGGGGGACGTGGCTACACCTTC. Amino acids: CASSYGTGGRGYTF. The chain recombines TRBV6-5 with TRBJ1-2, with 11 bases matching TRBD1. There are 14 residues in the CDR3. Germline loops: CDR1 MNHEY, CDR2 SVGAGI. The trim removed 2 bases at V and 7 bases at J, leaving 3 bases unmatched.

For this clone: The same CDR3 also results from other DNA sequences found in this sample. V is TRBV6-1 and J is TRBJ2-3; maybe TRBD2 (5 bases). Germline V gives CDR1 MNHNS, CDR2 SASEGT. Trimming stripped 6 bases from V and 3 bases from J, with 10 bases between. The CDR3 spans 13 residues. CDR3 sequence: CASSRDLTDTQYF. The DNA of the CDR3 is TGTGCCAGCAGCCGGGATTTAACAGATACGCAGTATTTT.

This chain joins TRBV28 and TRBJ1-2; no reliable D call. V was cut by 3 bases and J by 4 bases, with 9 bases left in between. CDR1 MDHEN and CDR2 SYDVKM come from the germline V gene. The CDR3 length is 13 residues. CDR3 sequence (DNA): TGTGCCAGCAGTTTCTCGGCAGGCTATGGCTACACCTTC. Translated: CASSFSAGYGYTF.

The chain has TRBV19 and TRBJ2-5; 10 bases map to TRBD2. Germline assignment: CDR1 LNHDA and CDR2 SQIVND (reference sequence). V was clipped by 3 bases and J by 3 bases; unmatched bases: 7. This CDR3 has 16 amino acids. The CDR3 DNA follows: TGTGCCAGTAGTATGTCCTGGACTAGCGGAAAAGAGACCCAGTACTTC. Its protein is CASSMSWTSGKETQYF.

V usage is TRBV4-3 and J usage is TRBJ1-2; D uncertain. V was trimmed by 0 bases and J by 1 base, leaving 6 bases between them. Looked up from germline, CDR1 is LGHNA and CDR2 is YSLEER. The CDR3 contains 14 residues. DNA for the CDR3: TGCGCCAGCAGCCAAGAGGGCAGTAACTATGGCTACACCTTC. It codes for CASSQEGSNYGYTF.

This clone was counted only a few times. This sample also contains other DNA sequences that code for the same CDR3. The chain couples TRBV7-2 to TRBJ1-2, with D possibly TRBD1 on 6 matching bases. The CDR3 consists of 17 residues. The germline CDR1 and CDR2 sequences are SGHTA and FQGNSA. The germline V and J ends were trimmed by 4 bases and 4 bases, with 22 bases remaining between them. CDR3: CASSSRVRQAASYGYTF. CDR3 DNA sequence: TGTGCCAGCAGCTCCCGGGTTCGACAGGCTGCTTCCTATGGCTACACCTTC.

This chain joins TRBV6-5 and TRBJ1-4; 9 bases match TRBD1. The CDR3 sequence is 14 residues long. V lost 4 bases and J lost 11; bases outside the gene matches: 8. Germline assignment: CDR1 MNHEY and CDR2 SVGAGI. The CDR3 reads CASSSLGTGNKLFF. The DNA for the CDR3 is TGTGCCAGCAGTTCACTCGGGACAGGGAACAAACTGTTTTTT.

The table lists this clone with a count of one. The gene calls are TRBV6-6 and TRBJ1-6; D is unclear. The germline gives CDR1 MNHNY, CDR2 SVGAGI (reference sequence). Between the trimmed V and J ends, which lost 6 bases and 7 bases, there was a span of 7 bases. The CDR3 covers 12 residues. In nucleotides, the CDR3 is TGTGCCAGCAGCGGCAGGAATTCACCCCTCCACTTT. It encodes CASSGRNSPLHF.

This chain uses TRBV20-1 with TRBJ2-7; D unclear. In germline, CDR1 is DFQATT, CDR2 SNEGSKA (reference sequence). The CDR3 covers 11 residues. Trimming left V 0 bases short and J 4 bases short, with 4 bases between. CDR3 in DNA: TGCAGTGCTAGAGATGCGTACGAGCAGTACTTC. This gives the protein CSARDAYEQYF.

This clone was detected only a few times. The V and J genes are TRBV7-3 and TRBJ2-1; 7 nucleotides match TRBD1. This CDR3 is 15 amino acids long. Losses at the gene ends were 5 bases for V and 2 bases for J; bases not matched to a gene: 6. Per the germline V gene, CDR1 is SGHTA and CDR2 is FQGTGA. The CDR3 bases are TGTGCCAGCAGCCCGGGACAGCCCACCTACAATGAGCAGTTCTTC. Encoded protein: CASSPGQPTYNEQFF.

This clone was seen a few times. The CDR3 is CASSKRTAGNTIYF. CDR3 in DNA: TGTGCCAGTAGTAAGAGGACAGCTGGAAACACCATATATTTT. V gene TRBV19 combines with J gene TRBJ1-3; a weak D match, TRBD1 (6 bases). CDR3 size: 14 residues. Germline CDR1 reads LNHDA; CDR2 reads SQIVND (reference sequence). The V and J ends lost 4 bases and 2 bases respectively, with 9 bases between them.

The V gene is TRBV5-4, the J gene TRBJ1-2; 7 nucleotides align to TRBD1. The length of the CDR3 is 13 residues. Trimming cost V 5 bases and J 7 bases; bases outside gene matches: 8. From germline, CDR1 is SGHNT and CDR2 YYREEE (reference sequence). The CDR3 sequence: CASRRTGYSGYTF. CDR3 in DNA: TGTGCCAGCAGACGGACAGGCTACAGTGGCTACACCTTC.

The rearrangement uses TRBV7-9 and TRBJ2-1, with 9 positions matching TRBD2. Germline V gene sequence: CDR1 SEHNR, CDR2 FQNEAQ (reference sequence). The CDR3 is 16 amino acids. Trimming cost V 5 bases and J 7 bases; bases outside gene matches: 12. CDR3: CASSIRDASGKNEQFF. CDR3 nucleotide sequence: TGTGCCAGCAGCATACGGGACGCTAGCGGGAAGAATGAGCAGTTCTTC. Supplemented by reference TRBV7-9 and TRBJ2-1, the full variable domain reads DTGVSQNPRHKITKRGQNVTFRCDPISEHNRLYWYRQTLGQGPEFLTYFQNEAQLEKSRLLSDRFSAERPKGSFSTLEIQRTEQGDSAMYLCASSIRDASGKNEQFFGPGTRLTVL.

This clone was found once. The chain links TRBV19 to TRBJ2-2; D gene ambiguous. CDR1 and CDR2 from the germline V gene are LNHDA and SQIVND (reference sequence). This CDR3 comprises 14 residues. Between the trimmed V and J ends, which lost 3 bases and 1 base, there was a span of 6 bases. CDR3 bases: TGTGCCAGTAGTATCAGTCTGAACACCGGGGAGCTGTTTTTT. As protein: CASSISLNTGELFF.

This clone showed up just a few times. The chain recombines TRBV5-1 with TRBJ2-2; 13 bases fit TRBD2. The germline gives CDR1 SGHRS, CDR2 YFSETQ. This CDR3 is 15 amino acids long. The V segment lost 7 bases and the J segment 5 bases; nucleotides outside the gene matches: 5. DNA of the CDR3: TGCGCCAGCTTGGAGACTAGCGGGGGGACCGGGGAGCTGTTTTTT. This sequence encodes CASLETSGGTGELFF.

This chain links TRBV19 with TRBJ1-4; 8 bases fit TRBD1. The germline CDR1 and CDR2 sequences are LNHDA and SQIVND (reference sequence). V shed 6 bases and J 9 bases; nucleotides not matched to a gene: 12. This CDR3 has 15 amino acids. CDR3 sequence: CASSSMGTGPQKLFF. DNA of the CDR3: TGTGCCAGTAGCAGTATGGGGACAGGTCCCCAAAAACTGTTTTTT.

This clone occurred a few times. The rearrangement uses TRBV2 and TRBJ1-5, with D unclear. The CDR3 has 15 amino acids. V was pared by 7 bases and J by 0 bases, with 13 bases between. Per the germline V gene, CDR1 is SNHLY and CDR2 is FYNNEI. The CDR3 coding sequence is TGTGCCAGCATTCGAGACAACACTAGCAATCAGCCCCAGCATTTT. It is translated as CASIRDNTSNQPQHF.

This clone was picked up a small number of times. The chain employs TRBV29-1 and TRBJ2-2; 12 bases map to TRBD1. The CDR3 loop spans 17 amino acids. Germline CDR1 and CDR2: SQVTM and ANQGSEA. V was pared by 8 bases and J by 0 bases, with 10 bases of the junction left unmatched. This CDR3 is CSLPGDRGRSNTGELFF. CDR3 DNA sequence: TGCAGCCTTCCTGGGGACAGGGGGCGGTCGAACACCGGGGAGCTGTTTTTT.

The J gene is TRBJ2-7, the V gene TRBV30, with 16 bases identical to TRBD2. Germline CDR1 reads GTSNPN; CDR2 reads SVGIG (reference sequence). The V and J ends lost 3 bases and 2 bases, in that order; junction bases with no gene match: 7. There are 17 residues in the CDR3. Written as DNA, the CDR3 is TGTGCCTGGAGATCCCCGGGACTAGCGGGGGGGACCTACGAGCAGTACTTC. Amino acid sequence: CAWRSPGLAGGTYEQYF.

This sequence joins TRBV11-2 and TRBJ1-1; tentative D call: TRBD1 (6 bases). The ends were cut back, 5 bases at V and 5 bases at J, with 18 bases in the middle. The CDR3 has 15 residues. Per the germline V gene, CDR1 is SGHAT and CDR2 is FQNNGV. For the CDR3, the DNA is TGTGCCAGCAGCGCGATAACAGGGTACGAGACTGAAGCTTTCTTT. Translating it yields CASSAITGYETEAFF.

This clone was seen a handful of times. The chain recombines TRBV28 with TRBJ1-5; 7 bases are a match to TRBD1. The germline V gene encodes CDR1 MDHEN and CDR2 SYDVKM. J gave up 4 bases and V 9 bases, and 6 bases lay outside the gene matches. The CDR3 runs 13 residues. The DNA for the CDR3 is TGTGCCAGTCAAGACAGGGCTAATCAGCCCCAGCATTTT. Encoded protein: CASQDRANQPQHF.